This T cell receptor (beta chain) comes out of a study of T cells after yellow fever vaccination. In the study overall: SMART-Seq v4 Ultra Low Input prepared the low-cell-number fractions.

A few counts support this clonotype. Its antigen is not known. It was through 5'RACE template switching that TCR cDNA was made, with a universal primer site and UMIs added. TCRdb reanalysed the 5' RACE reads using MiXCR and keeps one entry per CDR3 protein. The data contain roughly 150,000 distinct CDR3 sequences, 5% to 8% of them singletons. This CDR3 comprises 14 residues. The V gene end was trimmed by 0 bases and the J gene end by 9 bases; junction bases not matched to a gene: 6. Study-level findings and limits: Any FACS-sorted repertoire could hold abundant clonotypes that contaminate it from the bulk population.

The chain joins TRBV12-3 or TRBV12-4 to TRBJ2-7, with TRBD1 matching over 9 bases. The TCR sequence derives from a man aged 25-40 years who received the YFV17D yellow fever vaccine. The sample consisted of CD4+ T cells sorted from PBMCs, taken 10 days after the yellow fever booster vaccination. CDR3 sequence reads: CASSLASTGGGQYF. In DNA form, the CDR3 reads TGTGCCAGCAGTTTAGCCTCGACAGGGGGAGGGCAGTACTTC.